This T cell receptor beta chain was captured by sequencing in a study of Ad26.COV2.S vaccination and SARS-CoV-2 variants. Study information: Once, or twice with 56 days between doses, Ad26.COV2.S was given intramuscularly.

Sequencing was performed with immunoSEQ multiplex PCR; in TCRdb, only in-frame clones are kept and a portion is missing. The sample has under 400,000 clones, around 86% seen once. Treatment in this sample: roughly 19 received Ad26.COV2.S at low or high dose, single or two shots; roughly five received placebo; per-sample allocation not given. The samples date from day 63 after the first vaccine or placebo injection. Vaccination employed an Ad26 vector expressing the Wuhan-strain SARS-CoV-2 spike. The CDR3 totals 17 residues. V lost 1 base and J 0 bases, leaving 13 bases between the germline ends. Germline V CDR1 and CDR2: LGHNA, YSLEER.

The sequencing here drew on peripheral blood, taken in a trial of Ad26.COV2.S vaccine versus placebo. The TCR originated in a person aged 18 to 59 who received the Ad26.COV2.S COVID-19 vaccine or a placebo. The genes are TRBV4-3 and TRBJ2-1, with D possibly being TRBD1 (5 bases). The DNA for the CDR3 is TGCGCCAGCAGCCAAGTTGCTGGTGACAGCTCCTACAATGAGCAGTTCTTC. Amino acids: CASSQVAGDSSYNEQFF.